The TCR beta chain described here comes from a study of T cells in Graves' hyperthyroidism and ophthalmopathy. Regarding this clonotype: Its target is not known.

Template material for amplifying TCR beta CDR3 regions consisted of RNA transcripts. HTBI primers were the set used in a first-round RT-PCR of the TCR CDR3. TCRdb processed the multiplex PCR reads anew with MiXCR; each CDR3 protein has one entry. The profile shows about 640,000 distinct CDR3 sequences, around 21% of them singletons. Study findings and constraints: Appearing also in blood were most of the thyroid clonotypes expanded above 0.001.

The receptor comes from a man aged 25 to 40 with Graves' ophthalmopathy. The source material was blood.

CDR3 coding DNA: TGTGCCAGCAGCGTAGCTACGGGGGGGGTTGGGGCCAACGTCCTGACTTTC. Protein: CASSVATGGVGANVLTF. The chain is built from TRBV9 and TRBJ2-6; 8 bases match TRBD2. V shed 0 bases and J 3 bases; nucleotides not matched to a gene: 5. Per the germline V gene, CDR1 is SGDLS and CDR2 is YYNGEE. The CDR3 contains 17 residues. The full variable domain, completed using reference TRBV9 and TRBJ2-6, is DSGVTQTPKHLITATGQRVTLRCSPRSGDLSVYWYQQSLDQGLQFLIQYYNGEERAKGNILERFSAQQFPDLHSELNLSSLELGDSALYFCASSVATGGVGANVLTFGAGSRLTVL.